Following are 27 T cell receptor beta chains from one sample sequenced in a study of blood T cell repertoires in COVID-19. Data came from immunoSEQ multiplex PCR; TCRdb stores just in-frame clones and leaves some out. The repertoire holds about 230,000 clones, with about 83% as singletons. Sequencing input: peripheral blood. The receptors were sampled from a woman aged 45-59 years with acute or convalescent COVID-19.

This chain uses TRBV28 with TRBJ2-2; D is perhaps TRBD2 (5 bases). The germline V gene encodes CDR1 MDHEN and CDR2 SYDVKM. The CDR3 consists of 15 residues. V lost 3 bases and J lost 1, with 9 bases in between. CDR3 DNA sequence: TGTGCCAGCAGTTTGCGACGGGGGAACACCGGGGAGCTGTTTTTT. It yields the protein CASSLRRGNTGELFF.

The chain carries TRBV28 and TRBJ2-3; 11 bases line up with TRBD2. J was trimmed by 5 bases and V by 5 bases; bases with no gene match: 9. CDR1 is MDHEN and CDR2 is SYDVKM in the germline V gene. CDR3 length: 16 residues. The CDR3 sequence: CASSASQLAGVDTQYF. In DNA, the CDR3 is TGTGCCAGCAGTGCCTCACAACTAGCGGGGGTAGATACGCAGTATTTT.

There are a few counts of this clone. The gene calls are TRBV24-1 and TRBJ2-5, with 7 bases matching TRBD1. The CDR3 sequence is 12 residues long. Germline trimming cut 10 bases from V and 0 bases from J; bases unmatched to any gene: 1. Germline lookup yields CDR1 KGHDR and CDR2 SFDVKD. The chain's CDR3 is CATGGNQETQYF. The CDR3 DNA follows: TGTGCCACAGGGGGCAACCAAGAGACCCAGTACTTC.

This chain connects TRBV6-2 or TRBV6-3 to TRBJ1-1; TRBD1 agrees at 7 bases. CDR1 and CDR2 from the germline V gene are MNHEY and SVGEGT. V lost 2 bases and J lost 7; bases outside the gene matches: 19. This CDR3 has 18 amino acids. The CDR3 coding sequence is TGTGCCAGCAGTTACGAAGTAAGGACAGGCTCCCTCCGCCGTGAAGCTTTCTTT. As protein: CASSYEVRTGSLRREAFF.

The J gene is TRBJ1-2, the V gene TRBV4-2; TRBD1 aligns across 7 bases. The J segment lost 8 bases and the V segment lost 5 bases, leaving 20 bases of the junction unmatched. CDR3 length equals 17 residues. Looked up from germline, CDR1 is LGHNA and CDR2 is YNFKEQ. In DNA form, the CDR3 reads TGTGCCAGCAGCAGGTACCGGGCAGGGGGATTCCCAGGAGGCTACACCTTC. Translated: CASSRYRAGGFPGGYTF.

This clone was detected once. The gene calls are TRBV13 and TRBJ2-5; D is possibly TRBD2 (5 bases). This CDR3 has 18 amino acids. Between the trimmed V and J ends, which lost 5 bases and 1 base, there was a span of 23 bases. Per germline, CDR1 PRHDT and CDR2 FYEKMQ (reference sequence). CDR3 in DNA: TGTGCCAGCAGCCGTAAAACAAAAACGCCTAGCTCCCAAGAGACCCAGTACTTC. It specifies CASSRKTKTPSSQETQYF.

CDR3 sequence reads: CASSGGETGYTF. The CDR3 region has the DNA TGTGCCAGCAGTGGGGGGGAAACAGGCTACACCTTC. V usage is TRBV2 and J usage is TRBJ1-2; possibly TRBD1 for D (5 bases). Trimming pared 4 bases from V and 8 bases from J, leaving 11 bases between. CDR1 is SNHLY and CDR2 is FYNNEI in the germline V gene. The CDR3 is made up of 12 amino acids.

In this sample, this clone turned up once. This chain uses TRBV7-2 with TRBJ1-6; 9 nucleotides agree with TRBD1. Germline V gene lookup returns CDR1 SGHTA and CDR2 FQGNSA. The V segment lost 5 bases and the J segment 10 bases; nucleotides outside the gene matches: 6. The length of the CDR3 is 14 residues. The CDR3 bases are TGTGCCAGCAGCCAGGGGGACAGGGTCTCACCCCTCCACTTT. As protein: CASSQGDRVSPLHF.

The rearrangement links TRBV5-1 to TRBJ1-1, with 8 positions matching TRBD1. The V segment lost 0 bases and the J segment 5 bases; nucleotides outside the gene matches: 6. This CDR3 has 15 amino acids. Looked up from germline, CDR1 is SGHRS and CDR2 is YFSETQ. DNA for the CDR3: TGCGCCAGCAGCTTGGTACAGGGGGATGCAACTGAAGCTTTCTTT. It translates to CASSLVQGDATEAFF.

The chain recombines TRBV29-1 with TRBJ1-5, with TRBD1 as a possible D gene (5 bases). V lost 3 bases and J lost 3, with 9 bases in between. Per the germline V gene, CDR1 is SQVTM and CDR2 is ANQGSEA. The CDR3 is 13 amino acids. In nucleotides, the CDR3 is TGCAGCGTTGAGTCAGGGATCAATCAGCCCCAGCATTTT. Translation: CSVESGINQPQHF.

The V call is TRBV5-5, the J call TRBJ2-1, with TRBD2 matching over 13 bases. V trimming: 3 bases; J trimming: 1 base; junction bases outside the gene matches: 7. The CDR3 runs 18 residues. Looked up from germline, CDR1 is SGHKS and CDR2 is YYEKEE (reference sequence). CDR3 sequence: CASSSGTSGIGSYNEQFF. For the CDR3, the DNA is TGTGCCAGCAGCTCCGGGACTAGCGGGATAGGGTCCTACAATGAGCAGTTCTTC.

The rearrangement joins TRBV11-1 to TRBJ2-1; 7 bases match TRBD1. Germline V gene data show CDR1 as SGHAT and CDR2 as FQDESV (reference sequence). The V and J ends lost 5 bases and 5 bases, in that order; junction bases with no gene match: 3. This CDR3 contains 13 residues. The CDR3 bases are TGTGCCAGCAGCCCAGGGACAGACAATGAGCAGTTCTTC. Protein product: CASSPGTDNEQFF.

Here the CDR3 DNA reads TGTGCCGTTAGCGGGAGGTGGGACATTCAGTACTTC. Encoded protein: CAVSGRWDIQYF. The chain combines TRBV30 with TRBJ2-4; 10 bases are a match to TRBD2. V trimming: 8 bases; J trimming: 8 bases; junction bases outside the gene matches: 6. Germline CDR1 reads GTSNPN; CDR2 reads SVGIG (reference sequence). This CDR3 is built from 12 residues.

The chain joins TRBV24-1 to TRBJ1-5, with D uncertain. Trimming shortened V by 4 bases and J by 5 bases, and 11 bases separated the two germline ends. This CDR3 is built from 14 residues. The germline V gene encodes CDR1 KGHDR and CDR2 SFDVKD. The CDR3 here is CATSEAGPYQPQHF. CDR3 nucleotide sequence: TGTGCCACCAGTGAGGCAGGCCCTTATCAGCCCCAGCATTTT.

The CDR3, as DNA: TGTGCCATCAAGGTCGGGGGTACAGATACGCAGTATTTT. Its translation: CAIKVGGTDTQYF. V usage is TRBV10-3 and J usage is TRBJ2-3; weak D call: TRBD2 (6 bases). Germline V gene data show CDR1 as ENHRY and CDR2 as SYGVKD. Trimming cost V 7 bases and J 3 bases, with 11 bases left between them. The CDR3 length is 13 residues.

The chain's CDR3 is CASLTGGLTDTQYF. CDR3 DNA: TGTGCCAGCTTAACAGGGGGACTCACAGATACGCAGTATTTT. The rearrangement links TRBV6-5 to TRBJ2-3; 8 bases line up with TRBD1. Trimming cost V 8 bases and J 2 bases; bases outside gene matches: 6. Germline assignment: CDR1 MNHEY and CDR2 SVGAGI. This CDR3 contains 14 residues.

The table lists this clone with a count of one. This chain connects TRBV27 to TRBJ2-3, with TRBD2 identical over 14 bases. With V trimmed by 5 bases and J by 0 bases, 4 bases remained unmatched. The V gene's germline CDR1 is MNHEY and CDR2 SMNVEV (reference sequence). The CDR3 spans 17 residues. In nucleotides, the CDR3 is TGTGCCAGCAGTCGAAGGACTAGCGGGGGGAGCACAGATACGCAGTATTTT. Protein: CASSRRTSGGSTDTQYF.

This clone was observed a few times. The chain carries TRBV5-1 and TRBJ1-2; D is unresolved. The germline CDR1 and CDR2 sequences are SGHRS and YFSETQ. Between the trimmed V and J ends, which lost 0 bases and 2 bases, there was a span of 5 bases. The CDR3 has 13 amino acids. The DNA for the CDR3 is TGCGCCAGCAGCTTGGACAACAACTATGGCTACACCTTC. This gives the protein CASSLDNNYGYTF.

In DNA form, the CDR3 reads TGTGCCAGCAGCTATGGGGGGTCCAACACTGAAGCTTTCTTT. Translation: CASSYGGSNTEAFF. The chain carries TRBV7-2 and TRBJ1-1; perhaps TRBD1 as D (5 bases). CDR3 length equals 14 residues. The V gene lost 4 bases and the J gene lost 2 bases, with 11 bases spanning the gap. The germline CDR1 and CDR2 sequences are SGHTA and FQGNSA.

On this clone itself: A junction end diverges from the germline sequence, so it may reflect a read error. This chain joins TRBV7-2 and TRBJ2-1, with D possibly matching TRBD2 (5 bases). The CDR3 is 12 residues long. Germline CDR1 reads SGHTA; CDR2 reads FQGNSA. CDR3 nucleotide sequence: TGTGCCAGCAGCTCTTCCGCGGGCCCTTTGGTCTTC. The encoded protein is CASSSSAGPLVF.

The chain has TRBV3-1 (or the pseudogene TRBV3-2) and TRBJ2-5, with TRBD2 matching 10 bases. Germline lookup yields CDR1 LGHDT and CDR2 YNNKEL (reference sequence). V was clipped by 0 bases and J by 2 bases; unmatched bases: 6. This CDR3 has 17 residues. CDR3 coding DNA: TGTGCCAGCAGCCAAGAGTGGACTAGCGGAGTTCAAGAGACCCAGTACTTC. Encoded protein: CASSQEWTSGVQETQYF.

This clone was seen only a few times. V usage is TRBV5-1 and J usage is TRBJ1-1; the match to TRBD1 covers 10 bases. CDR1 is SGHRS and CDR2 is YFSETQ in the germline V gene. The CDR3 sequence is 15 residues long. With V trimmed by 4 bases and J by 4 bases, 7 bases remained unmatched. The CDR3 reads CASSPRQGAVTEAFF. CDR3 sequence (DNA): TGCGCCAGCAGCCCACGACAGGGGGCAGTCACTGAAGCTTTCTTT.

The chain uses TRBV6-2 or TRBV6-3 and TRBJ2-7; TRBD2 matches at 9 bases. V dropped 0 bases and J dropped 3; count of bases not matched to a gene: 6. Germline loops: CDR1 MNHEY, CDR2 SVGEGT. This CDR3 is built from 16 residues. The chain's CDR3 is CASSYSSSGAFYEQYF. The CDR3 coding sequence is TGTGCCAGCAGTTACTCTTCTAGCGGGGCATTCTACGAGCAGTACTTC.

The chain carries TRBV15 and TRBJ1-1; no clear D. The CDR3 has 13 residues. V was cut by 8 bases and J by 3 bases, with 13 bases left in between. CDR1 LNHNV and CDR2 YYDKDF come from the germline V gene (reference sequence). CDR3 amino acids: CATGLERDTEAFF. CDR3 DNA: TGTGCCACCGGCCTGGAGAGGGACACTGAAGCTTTCTTT.

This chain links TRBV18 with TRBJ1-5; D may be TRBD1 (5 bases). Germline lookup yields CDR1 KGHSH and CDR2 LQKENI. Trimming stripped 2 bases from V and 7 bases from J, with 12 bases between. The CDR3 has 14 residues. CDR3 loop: CASSPGADGQPQHF. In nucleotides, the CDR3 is TGTGCCAGCTCACCAGGGGCGGACGGACAGCCCCAGCATTTT.

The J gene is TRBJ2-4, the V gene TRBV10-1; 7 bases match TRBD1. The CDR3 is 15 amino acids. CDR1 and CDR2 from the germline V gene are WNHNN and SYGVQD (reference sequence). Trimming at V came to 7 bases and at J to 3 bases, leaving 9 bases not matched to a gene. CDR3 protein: CASNQGQTIKNIQYF. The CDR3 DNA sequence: TGCGCCAGCAACCAGGGACAGACCATCAAAAACATTCAGTACTTC.

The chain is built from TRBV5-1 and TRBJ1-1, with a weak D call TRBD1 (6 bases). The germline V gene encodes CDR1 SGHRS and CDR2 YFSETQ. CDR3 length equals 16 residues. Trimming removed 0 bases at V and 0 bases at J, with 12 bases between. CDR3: CASSLGRGRVNTEAFF. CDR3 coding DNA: TGCGCCAGCAGCTTGGGGCGGGGGCGAGTGAACACTGAAGCTTTCTTT.